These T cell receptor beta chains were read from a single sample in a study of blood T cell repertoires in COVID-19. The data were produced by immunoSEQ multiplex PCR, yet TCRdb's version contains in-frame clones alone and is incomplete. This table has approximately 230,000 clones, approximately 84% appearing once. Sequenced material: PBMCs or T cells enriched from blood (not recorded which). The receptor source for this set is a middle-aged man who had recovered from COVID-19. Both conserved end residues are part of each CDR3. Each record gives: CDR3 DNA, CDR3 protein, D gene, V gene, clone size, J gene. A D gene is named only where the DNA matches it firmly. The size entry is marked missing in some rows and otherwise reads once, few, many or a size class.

TGTGCCAGCAGTGAAGCGGGCCCAAGGCTGTTTTTT	CASSEAGPRLFF	.	TRBV12-3/TRBV12-4	.	TRBJ1-4
TGTGCCACGTCGCCCAGGGAACGCAATCAGCCCCAGCATTTT	CATSPRERNQPQHF	.	TRBV19	.	TRBJ1-5
TGTGCCAGCAGTCCCGGGGGTAACACTGAAGCTTTCTTT	CASSPGGNTEAFF	.	TRBV7-9	.	TRBJ1-1
TGTGCCAGCTCACCGATTTCAGGGGGCTGGACCGGGGAGCTGTTTTTT	CASSPISGGWTGELFF	TRBD1	TRBV18	.	TRBJ2-2
TGTGCCAGCAGGATGGACAGGGACTCCTACGAGCAGTACTTC	CASRMDRDSYEQYF	TRBD1	TRBV2	.	TRBJ2-7
TGTGCCAGCAGCCAAGCCCAGGGCGGTTATGGCTACACCTTC	CASSQAQGGYGYTF	.	TRBV4-2	once	TRBJ1-2
TGTGCCAGCAGTTTGACAGGGGTGCATGGCTACACCTTC	CASSLTGVHGYTF	TRBD1	TRBV12-3/TRBV12-4	.	TRBJ1-2
TGTGCCAGCAGCTTAGTAAACGGAGGCGAGCAGTACTTC	CASSLVNGGEQYF	.	TRBV7-2	.	TRBJ2-7
TGTGCCAGCAGCCATCCAGGGCACTGTGGACTAAGGGGTTGCCCCCGGCCCAAAAACATTCAGTACTTC	CASSHPGHCGLRGCPRPKNIQYF	.	TRBV3-1/TRBV3-2	.	TRBJ2-4
TGTGCCAGCTCACGAGGACAGGGGGCGGTAGAGACCCAGTACTTC	CASSRGQGAVETQYF	TRBD1	TRBV18	.	TRBJ2-5
TGTGCCAGCAGTGCCGGGACTCAGAGCTCCTACGAGCAGTACTTC	CASSAGTQSSYEQYF	.	TRBV6-1	.	TRBJ2-7
TGTGCCAGCAGTTTGCCTACAGGGGGCTCTCCCTATGGCTACACCTTC	CASSLPTGGSPYGYTF	TRBD1	TRBV28	.	TRBJ1-2
TGTGCCAGCGCACCTAGCGGGAGTAACGCCGGGGAGCTGTTTTTT	CASAPSGSNAGELFF	TRBD2	TRBV27	.	TRBJ2-2
TGCGCCAGCAGCCAAGTTGGGGGGGATCGGCCCCAGCATTTT	CASSQVGGDRPQHF	.	TRBV4-1	.	TRBJ1-5
TGTGCCAGCGGCGCAGGCAGGGGTGAGCGGACTAGCTCCTACAATGAGCAGTTCTTC	CASGAGRGERTSSYNEQFF	.	TRBV9	few	TRBJ2-1
TGTGCCATCTCCGGACAGGGCAAATATGGCTACACCTTC	CAISGQGKYGYTF	TRBD1	TRBV10-3	.	TRBJ1-2
TGTGCCAGCAGTGAACCGGGACAGGGAAGCAATCAGCCCCAGCATTTT	CASSEPGQGSNQPQHF	TRBD1	TRBV6-1	.	TRBJ1-5
TGCGCCAGCAGCCAAGATAGCGCGGGAGGGTGGAATGAGCAGTTCTTC	CASSQDSAGGWNEQFF	TRBD2	TRBV4-1	.	TRBJ2-1
TGTGCCAGCAGCCTTAGGCCAGGATGGGAGACCCAGTACTTC	CASSLRPGWETQYF	.	TRBV3-1/TRBV3-2	.	TRBJ2-5
TGTGCCAGCAGCCTCGGACAGACCCATCAGCCCCAGCATTTT	CASSLGQTHQPQHF	.	TRBV7-9	.	TRBJ1-5
TGTGCCAGCGGACAGGGGGCGTCCACAGATACGCAGTATTTT	CASGQGASTDTQYF	TRBD1	TRBV28	.	TRBJ2-3
TGTGCCAGCAGAACCGGGACAGGGTACTACGAGCAGTACTTC	CASRTGTGYYEQYF	TRBD1	TRBV28	.	TRBJ2-7
TGTGCCAGCAGTTCTTCCGGGACACCCAAACTCTACGAGCAGTACTTC	CASSSSGTPKLYEQYF	.	TRBV6-2/TRBV6-3	.	TRBJ2-7
TGCGCCAGCAGCCAAGATCAAGTTGAGAGCTCTGGAAACACCATATATTTT	CASSQDQVESSGNTIYF	.	TRBV4-1	.	TRBJ1-3
TGCGCCAGCAGCTTGTGGGGGGGACAAGAGACCCAGTACTTC	CASSLWGGQETQYF	TRBD2	TRBV5-1	.	TRBJ2-5
TGTGCCAGCAGCCCGGGACAGGGGGTAGTTTTTGGCTACACCTTC	CASSPGQGVVFGYTF	TRBD1	TRBV6-5	.	TRBJ1-2
TGTGCCAGTAGACAGGGGGCTGGGAACACTGAAGCTTTCTTT	CASRQGAGNTEAFF	TRBD1	TRBV19	.	TRBJ1-1
TGTGCCAGCAGCCCGGGACAGGGAATAGAGACCCAGTACTTC	CASSPGQGIETQYF	TRBD1	TRBV3-1/TRBV3-2	.	TRBJ2-5
TGCGCCAGCAGCGCGGTAGCTACCGAGCAGTACTTC	CASSAVATEQYF	.	TRBV5-1	.	TRBJ2-7
TGTGCCAGCAGCGCCGGGGGACCGCCCACAGATACGCAGTATTTT	CASSAGGPPTDTQYF	.	TRBV9	.	TRBJ2-3
TGTGCCAGCAAGGCCAGCGTAGCTTGGAACGGGGCTAGCGGATCCTACAATGAGCAGTTCTTC	CASKASVAWNGASGSYNEQFF	TRBD2	TRBV9	.	TRBJ2-1
TGTGCCAGTTTCTCCGGACAGGGACAAGCCTACGAGCAGTACTTC	CASFSGQGQAYEQYF	TRBD1	TRBV28	.	TRBJ2-7
TGTGCCAGCAGCTTACTTACAGTTCATAACTATGGCTACACCTTC	CASSLLTVHNYGYTF	.	TRBV7-2	.	TRBJ1-2
TGTGCCAGCAGCTTGGCCGCGGAGACCCAGTACTTC	CASSLAAETQYF	.	TRBV5-4	.	TRBJ2-5
TGTGCCAGCTCACCACAACCAATCGACAGGGGCGGCACTGAAGCTTTCTTT	CASSPQPIDRGGTEAFF	TRBD1	TRBV18	.	TRBJ1-1
TGTGCCAGTAAATTTGGAGAAAGGCAGGGGAGCAATCAGCCCCAGCATTTT	CASKFGERQGSNQPQHF	.	TRBV19	.	TRBJ1-5
TGCGCCAGCAGCTTGGCACTAGCTGGGGATACGCAGTATTTT	CASSLALAGDTQYF	.	TRBV5-1	.	TRBJ2-3
TGTGCCAGCAGTCCCCAGTGGAGCTCTGGAAACACCATATATTTT	CASSPQWSSGNTIYF	.	TRBV6-5	.	TRBJ1-3
TGTGCCAGCAGTTACTCGAGTCAGCCCCAGCATTTT	CASSYSSQPQHF	.	TRBV6-5	.	TRBJ1-5
TGTGCCAGCAGTTACCAGGGGGGTACCGGGGAGCTGTTTTTT	CASSYQGGTGELFF	.	TRBV6-4	.	TRBJ2-2
TGTGCCGGGGGGATAGACGGAGCCTACGAGCAGTACTTC	CAGGIDGAYEQYF	.	TRBV2	.	TRBJ2-7